Each of the 9 T cell receptor beta chains below was sequenced from the same sample in a study of blood T cell repertoires in COVID-19. Clones were sequenced by immunoSEQ multiplex PCR, and TCRdb holds only the in-frame ones, with some missing. The data hold some 19,000 clones, with about 85% observed a single time. Sequencing was performed on peripheral blood. These receptors all come from a man in his sixties or seventies with acute or convalescent COVID-19.

This clone has just one count. The chain joins TRBV5-8 to TRBJ2-5; D might be TRBD1 (8 bases). Germline V lookup: CDR1 SGHTS, CDR2 YDEGEE. The CDR3 covers 15 residues. Trimming shortened V by 0 bases and J by 4 bases, and 13 bases separated the two germline ends. This CDR3 reads CASSLGQGRGETQYF. CDR3 nucleotides: TGTGCCAGCAGCTTGGGACAGGGGAGGGGAGAGACCCAGTACTTC.

V gene TRBV11-2 combines with J gene TRBJ1-2; 9 bases agree with TRBD1. The CDR3 has 16 residues. Trimming took 1 base from V and 8 from J; bases not matched to a gene: 11. The germline gives CDR1 SGHAT, CDR2 FQNNGV. The CDR3 here is CASSLVGTGTSRGYTF. CDR3 coding DNA: TGTGCCAGCAGCTTAGTTGGGACAGGGACTTCTCGGGGCTACACCTTC. Combining the CDR3 with reference TRBV11-2 and TRBJ1-2 gives the whole variable domain EAGVAQSPRYKIIEKRQSVAFWCNPISGHATLYWYQQILGQGPKLLIQFQNNGVVDDSQLPKDRFSAERLKGVDSTLKIQPAKLEDSAVYLCASSLVGTGTSRGYTFGSGTRLTVV.

The chain recombines TRBV19 with TRBJ2-7; 11 nucleotides agree with TRBD1. The CDR3 runs 15 residues. Germline V gene data show CDR1 as LNHDA and CDR2 as SQIVND (reference sequence). Trimming at V came to 3 bases and at J to 3 bases, leaving 4 bases not matched to a gene. The CDR3 here is CASSIRDRGGYEQYF. CDR3 sequence (DNA): TGTGCCAGTAGTATCCGGGACAGGGGGGGCTACGAGCAGTACTTC.

V usage is TRBV18 and J usage is TRBJ2-7; possibly TRBD1 for D (7 bases). The CDR3 loop spans 13 amino acids. CDR1 is KGHSH and CDR2 is LQKENI in the germline V gene. Trimming pared 6 bases from V and 5 bases from J, leaving 14 bases between. CDR3 sequence: CASSPGGNDEQYF. The CDR3, as DNA: TGTGCCAGCTCTCCAGGGGGGAATGACGAGCAGTACTTC. Together with reference TRBV18 and TRBJ2-7, the CDR3 gives the full variable domain: NAGVMQNPRHLVRRRGQEARLRCSPMKGHSHVYWYRQLPEEGLKFMVYLQKENIIDESGMPKERFSAEFPKEGPSILRIQQVVRGDSAAYFCASSPGGNDEQYFGPGTRLTVT.

The rearrangement uses TRBV6-2 or TRBV6-3 and TRBJ2-5, with D possibly TRBD1 on 6 matching bases. Looked up from germline, CDR1 is MNHEY and CDR2 is SVGEGT. This CDR3 spans 16 amino acids. V shed 2 bases and J shed 4 bases, with 17 bases lying between them. In DNA, the CDR3 is TGTGCCAGCAGTTACAGCCCACAGGGAAGACGAGAGACCCAGTACTTC. Protein product: CASSYSPQGRRETQYF.

This chain uses TRBV18 with TRBJ1-2, with 10 bases identical to TRBD1. Germline V gene lookup returns CDR1 KGHSH and CDR2 LQKENI. Trimming took 5 bases from V and 2 from J; bases not matched to a gene: 5. This CDR3 contains 15 residues. CDR3 residues: CASSLPGQGNYGYTF. In DNA form, the CDR3 reads TGTGCCAGCTCATTACCGGGACAGGGGAACTATGGCTACACCTTC.

V usage is TRBV7-2 and J usage is TRBJ1-2, with D unresolved. Trimming removed 1 base at V and 3 bases at J, with 6 bases between. Germline CDR1 SGHTA, CDR2 FQGNSA. CDR3 length: 13 amino acids. CDR3 nucleotide sequence: TGTGCCAGCAGCTTAGGAGAAGACTATGGCTACACCTTC. This codes for CASSLGEDYGYTF.

V gene TRBV7-2 combines with J gene TRBJ1-1; TRBD1 matches at 9 bases. This CDR3 has 14 residues. After removal of 2 bases from V and 5 bases from J, the junction contained 3 bases not matched to a gene. Germline loops: CDR1 SGHTA, CDR2 FQGNSA. CDR3 protein: CASSLTGGKTEAFF. In DNA form, the CDR3 reads TGTGCCAGCAGCTTAACAGGGGGCAAGACTGAAGCTTTCTTT.

The chain has TRBV5-1 and TRBJ1-4; 8 bases map to TRBD1. The trim removed 4 bases at V and 8 bases at J, leaving 19 bases unmatched. The CDR3 loop spans 18 amino acids. CDR1 and CDR2 (germline): SGHRS, YFSETQ. This chain's CDR3 is CASSPQGQGKRAEEKLFF. As DNA, the CDR3 is TGCGCCAGCAGCCCCCAAGGACAGGGTAAGCGGGCAGAGGAAAAACTGTTTTTT.